This TCR beta chain comes out of a study of PD-1 blockade in classical Hodgkin lymphoma. Time point meaning: cycle 4 day 1 (C4D1), after five to seven weeks of nivolumab. Each and every patient relapsed after autologous stem cell transplantation, and patients got differing brentuximab vedotin exposure. Patients had relapsed/refractory classical Hodgkin lymphoma with complete response, partial response or progressive disease as best response. The junction had 7 bases not matched to a gene; V was cut back by 5 bases and J by 6 bases. This CDR3 comprises 14 residues. Germline CDR1 and CDR2: SGHDT and YYEEEE. Here immunoSEQ multiplex PCR was the method, and the copy in TCRdb shows in-frame clones only, minus some. The data hold under 25,000 clones, with roughly three quarters observed a single time. Study findings and constraints: Newly diagnosed patients had diversity similar to the baseline diversity of complete responders.

This clone was counted once. The antigen remains unidentified. The sequence came from a human donor with classical Hodgkin lymphoma. Sequenced material: peripheral blood mononuclear cells (PBMCs), taken before the fourth cycle of nivolumab. J is TRBJ1-4 and V is TRBV5-6; 7 bases agree with TRBD1. As DNA, the CDR3 is TGTGCCAGCAGACCCGACAGGGCCGATGAAAAACTGTTTTTT. Translated: CASRPDRADEKLFF.